Listed below are T cell receptor beta chains from one sample, sequenced in a study of cytomegalovirus exposure and HLA in healthy donors. Produced via immunoSEQ multiplex PCR; TCRdb's table is partial and in-frame only. The sample lists some 28,000 clones, 50% to 75% occurring once. Sequencing used PBMCs. Every receptor here comes from a male donor in good health and CMV-seropositive. Both conserved end residues are part of each CDR3. A D gene is named only where the DNA matches it firmly. Clone size is given for some rows only: seen once, a few or many times, or a class if the clone is expanded.

V: TRBV18
size: once
D: .
J: TRBJ1-1
DNA: TGTGCCAGCTCACCAGGAAGGAGAGAGAACACTGAAGCTTTCTTT
CDR3: CASSPGRRENTEAFF

V: TRBV19
size: .
D: TRBD2
J: TRBJ2-7
DNA: TGTGCCAGTAGTGGGGGACTAGCGGGATCGACCGAGCAGTACTTC
CDR3: CASSGGLAGSTEQYF

V: TRBV7-3
size: .
D: .
J: TRBJ1-2
DNA: TGTGCCAGCAGCTTAACGCAGAGGGCAGGGGAGGGTGGCTACACCTTC
CDR3: CASSLTQRAGEGGYTF

V: TRBV19
size: .
D: TRBD1
J: TRBJ2-2
DNA: TGTGCCAGTAGGCCCCAGACAGGGGGGGACACCGGGGAGCTGTTTTTT
CDR3: CASRPQTGGDTGELFF

V: TRBV9
size: .
D: .
J: TRBJ1-1
DNA: TGTGCCAGCAGCCCGCGGACAGATGAAGCTTTCTTT
CDR3: CASSPRTDEAFF

V: TRBV9
size: .
D: .
J: TRBJ1-4
DNA: TGTGCCAGCAGCGTAGGGTTCGGGGATGAAAAACTGTTTTTT
CDR3: CASSVGFGDEKLFF

V: TRBV5-6
size: .
D: TRBD1
J: TRBJ2-5
DNA: TGTGCCAGCAGCTTGGTGGGACAGCAAGAGACCCAGTACTTC
CDR3: CASSLVGQQETQYF

V: TRBV29-1
size: .
D: TRBD1
J: TRBJ1-1
DNA: TGCAGCGGGGGAGGACAGGGGAACACTGAAGCTTTCTTT
CDR3: CSGGGQGNTEAFF

V: TRBV11-3
size: few
D: TRBD2
J: TRBJ2-7
DNA: TGTGCCAGCAGTTTTAGCGGGGGAGCCTACGAGCAGTACTTC
CDR3: CASSFSGGAYEQYF

V: TRBV7-6
size: .
D: .
J: TRBJ2-5
DNA: TGTGCCAGCAGCTTAGATCAGGGGCTTAGAGAGACCCAGTACTTC
CDR3: CASSLDQGLRETQYF

V: TRBV5-4
size: once
D: .
J: TRBJ2-7
DNA: TGTGCCAGCAGGGGCCCGGAGGTGTACGAGCAGTACTTC
CDR3: CASRGPEVYEQYF

V: TRBV14
size: .
D: TRBD1
J: TRBJ2-3
DNA: TGTGCCAGCAGCCCTTGGGGCAGGGGGTACACAGATACGCAGTATTTT
CDR3: CASSPWGRGYTDTQYF

V: TRBV5-4
size: few
D: TRBD2
J: TRBJ2-7
DNA: TGTGCCAGCACCCGGGGGGGTTCCTACGAGCAGTACTTC
CDR3: CASTRGGSYEQYF

V: TRBV5-1
size: few
D: .
J: TRBJ1-1
DNA: TGCGCCAGCAGCGGCAACAGGGCTGAAGCTTTCTTT
CDR3: CASSGNRAEAFF

V: TRBV28
size: .
D: .
J: TRBJ1-3
DNA: TGTGCCAGCAGTTTACCGGGTAGCTCTGGAAACACCATATATTTT
CDR3: CASSLPGSSGNTIYF

V: TRBV28
size: .
D: .
J: TRBJ1-5
DNA: TGTGCCAGCAGTTCTAACCCCGGGTCTTATCAGCCCCAGCATTTT
CDR3: CASSSNPGSYQPQHF

V: TRBV27
size: once
D: .
J: TRBJ1-1
DNA: TGTGCCAGCAGTTTACGAGGGACTGAAGCTTTCTTT
CDR3: CASSLRGTEAFF

V: TRBV6-1
size: .
D: .
J: TRBJ1-1
DNA: TGTGCCAGCAGTGGTACGTGGGAGGGGGTTGCTTTCTTT
CDR3: CASSGTWEGVAFF

V: TRBV6-5
size: .
D: .
J: TRBJ1-1
DNA: TGTGCCAGCACCGAAGGGGGGGGTGGGAGACCTTTCTTT
CDR3: CASTEGGGGRPFF

V: TRBV28
size: .
D: TRBD1
J: TRBJ2-5
DNA: TGTGCCAGCAGTTCCGGGACAGGCGTCGGGGGCCAAGAGACCCCGTACTTC
CDR3: CASSSGTGVGGQETPYF

V: TRBV6-1
size: many
D: TRBD1
J: TRBJ1-4
DNA: TGTGCCAGCACCGGGACAGAATATGAAAAACTGTTTTTT
CDR3: CASTGTEYEKLFF

V: TRBV27
size: once
D: .
J: TRBJ2-7
DNA: TGTGCCAGCAGTTTAGCGGCTTACTACGAGCAGTACTTC
CDR3: CASSLAAYYEQYF

V: TRBV5-1
size: .
D: .
J: TRBJ1-3
DNA: TGCGCCAGCAGCTTGCTGGGAAACACCATATATTTT
CDR3: CASSLLGNTIYF

V: TRBV5-6
size: .
D: .
J: TRBJ2-3
DNA: TGTGCCAGCAGCTTGGACAGGCGCACAGATACGCAGTATTTT
CDR3: CASSLDRRTDTQYF

V: TRBV28
size: few
D: .
J: TRBJ1-1
DNA: TGTGCCAGCAGTTCCTTGGGGGGGCGGCGCGACACTGAAGCTTTCTTT
CDR3: CASSSLGGRRDTEAFF

V: TRBV5-6
size: .
D: TRBD1
J: TRBJ1-2
DNA: TGTGCCAGCAGCTTCGGACAGGGAACTGGCTACACCTTC
CDR3: CASSFGQGTGYTF

V: TRBV7-9
size: .
D: .
J: TRBJ1-1
DNA: TGTGCCAGCAGCTTGGACAGTCACACTGAAGCTTTCTTT
CDR3: CASSLDSHTEAFF

V: TRBV7-3
size: .
D: TRBD2
J: TRBJ2-3
DNA: TGTGCCAGCAGCTCCTCAAGCGGGAGGATCTACACGCAGTATTTT
CDR3: CASSSSSGRIYTQYF

V: TRBV4-2
size: few
D: .
J: TRBJ2-7
DNA: TGTGCCAGCAGCCAAGATCCAGGGGCCCCCTACGAGCAGTACTTC
CDR3: CASSQDPGAPYEQYF

V: TRBV6-4
size: few
D: .
J: TRBJ1-1
DNA: TGTGCCAGCAGGCCCAGACAGACGGACGGAGCTTTCTTT
CDR3: CASRPRQTDGAFF

V: TRBV21-1
size: once
D: .
J: TRBJ2-5
DNA: TGTGCCAGGGGGACTAGCGGGAGACCAAGGGGTGAGACCCAGTACTTC
CDR3: CARGTSGRPRGETQYF

V: TRBV2
size: .
D: TRBD1
J: TRBJ1-5
DNA: TGTGCCAGCAAGAGGACAGGGGGCCAAGGCAATCAGCCCCAGCATTTT
CDR3: CASKRTGGQGNQPQHF

V: TRBV28
size: .
D: .
J: TRBJ1-2
DNA: TGTGCCAGCACCCAGGGACTCGGCTATGGCTACACCTTC
CDR3: CASTQGLGYGYTF

V: TRBV15
size: .
D: .
J: TRBJ1-1
DNA: TGTGCCACCAGCAGAGAACGGACAAACACTGAAGCTTTCTTT
CDR3: CATSRERTNTEAFF

V: TRBV5-5
size: once
D: TRBD2
J: TRBJ2-3
DNA: TGTGCCAGCAGACCGCCTTGGACTAGTGCAGATACGCAGTATTTT
CDR3: CASRPPWTSADTQYF

V: TRBV5-1
size: .
D: .
J: TRBJ2-1
DNA: TGCGCCAGCAGCTTACAGGGAAACGGTATGTCCTACAATGAGCAGTTCTTC
CDR3: CASSLQGNGMSYNEQFF

V: TRBV19
size: few
D: .
J: TRBJ1-1
DNA: TGTGCCAGTAGTATGATCAGGGGAAGGAACACTGAAGCTTTCTTT
CDR3: CASSMIRGRNTEAFF

V: TRBV25-1
size: .
D: TRBD1
J: TRBJ1-6
DNA: TGTGCCAGCAGTGTAGGGGGCGCGGGTTCACCCCTCCACTTT
CDR3: CASSVGGAGSPLHF